These T cell receptor beta chains were read from a single sample in a study of cytomegalovirus exposure and HLA in healthy donors. The table came from immunoSEQ multiplex PCR; TCRdb's copy has only in-frame clones and leaves some out. This table has about 180,000 clones, more than 75% appearing once. The specimen sequenced was PBMCs. These receptors came from a man between 18 and 35 years old in good health and CMV-seropositive. The CDR3 runs from the conserved cysteine through the conserved F or W. The D gene is left open where the match is weak. Rows give clone size only sometimes, using once, few, many, or a class for an expanded clone.

clone_size j_call cdr3_length d_call v_call cdr3_nt cdr3_aa
. TRBJ1-2 12 . TRBV10-3 TGTGCCATCAGTCCTACAGGTTATGGCTACACCTTC CAISPTGYGYTF
. TRBJ1-1 15 . TRBV5-1 TGCGCCAGCAGCCCGGGTGGGTTACTTAACGCTGAAGCTTTCTTT CASSPGGLLNAEAFF
. TRBJ1-2 15 . TRBV18 TGTGCCAGCTCACCACCCATGTTGGGGGGCTATGGCTACACCTTC CASSPPMLGGYGYTF
. TRBJ2-3 15 TRBD2 TRBV29-1 TGCAGCGTCAAGACTAGCGGGGGGGACACAGATACGCAGTATTTT CSVKTSGGDTDTQYF
. TRBJ1-2 13 . TRBV6-1 TGTGCCAGCAGTGTAGAATCTAACTATGGCTACACCTTC CASSVESNYGYTF
. TRBJ1-1 13 . TRBV2 TGTGCCAGCAGCGCGGGCCCTAGGACTGAAGCTTTCTTT CASSAGPRTEAFF
. TRBJ1-5 15 TRBD1 TRBV19 TGTGCCAGTAAGGGACAGGGAGCTAGCAATCAGCCCCAGCATTTT CASKGQGASNQPQHF
. TRBJ2-3 13 TRBD2 TRBV7-3 TGTGCCAGCAGCTTAAGACGGGGGGGGACGCAGTATTTT CASSLRRGGTQYF
. TRBJ2-1 17 TRBD2 TRBV4-2 TGTGCCAGCAGCCAAGATTTGGAGCGGGGGGGAGACAATGAGCAGTTCTTC CASSQDLERGGDNEQFF
once TRBJ2-7 15 TRBD1 TRBV5-4 TGTGCCAGCAGTTTGGACAGGGGTTCCTCCTACGAGCAGTACTTC CASSLDRGSSYEQYF
. TRBJ2-1 16 . TRBV27 TGTGCCAGCAGTTTATCGAAGTACGAGGCCTACAATGAGCAGTTCTTC CASSLSKYEAYNEQFF
. TRBJ1-4 15 . TRBV4-3 TGCGCCAGCAGCCAAGAAATGACAGGAATGAGGAAACTGTTTTTT CASSQEMTGMRKLFF
. TRBJ2-7 15 . TRBV5-1 TGCGCCAGCAGCCCCCGAGGATTTGGACTCTACGAGCAGTACTTC CASSPRGFGLYEQYF
. TRBJ2-7 16 TRBD2 TRBV27 TGTGCCAGCAGTACCCAGACTAGCGGGAGGCAATACGAGCAGTACTTC CASSTQTSGRQYEQYF
. TRBJ1-1 12 TRBD1 TRBV5-1 TGCGCCAGCAGATCAGGGGGCACTGAAGCTTTCTTT CASRSGGTEAFF
. TRBJ1-1 12 . TRBV29-1 TGCAGCGTTGAATCAGGGTCGGGGAGGGCTTTCTTT CSVESGSGRAFF
. TRBJ2-1 14 TRBD1 TRBV5-6 TGTGCCAGCAGCCGACAGGGGCTTAGAGATGAGCAGTTCTTC CASSRQGLRDEQFF
. TRBJ1-2 16 . TRBV7-8 TGTGCCAGCAGCTTGGGTAGAGGTCTCAATAACTATGGCTACACCTTC CASSLGRGLNNYGYTF
. TRBJ2-1 12 . TRBV6-6 TGTGCCAGCGCCGGCGGGTGGAATGAGCAGTTCTTC CASAGGWNEQFF
once TRBJ1-1 16 TRBD1 TRBV18 TGTGCCAGCTCACTCGGGACAGGGGTGGGGGAGACTGAAGCTTTCTTT CASSLGTGVGETEAFF
. TRBJ2-7 16 TRBD2 TRBV4-3 TGCGCCAGCAGCCAAGCGCTACTAGCGGGAGCTAACGAGCAGTACTTC CASSQALLAGANEQYF
. TRBJ2-3 14 . TRBV27 TGTGCCAGCAGTTTATCGCCAGGGGCAGATACGCAGTATTTT CASSLSPGADTQYF
. TRBJ2-7 15 TRBD2 TRBV9 TGTGCCAGCAGCCCGTCGTCTAGCGGGAGTTACGAGCAGTACTTC CASSPSSSGSYEQYF
. TRBJ2-7 15 TRBD2 TRBV5-1 TGCGCCAGCAGCACAAGGACTAGCGGGAGGGAGGGGCAGTACTTC CASSTRTSGREGQYF
. TRBJ1-1 14 . TRBV5-1 TGCGCCAGCAGCTTTAGTTCCATGAACACTGAAGCTTTCTTT CASSFSSMNTEAFF
once TRBJ1-4 14 TRBD1 TRBV19 TGTGCCAGTAAACGGGGACAGGCTAATGAAAAACTGTTTTTT CASKRGQANEKLFF
. TRBJ2-3 16 TRBD2 TRBV9 TGTGCCAGCAGCGTCTTTAGCGGGACGAACACAGATACGCAGTATTTT CASSVFSGTNTDTQYF
. TRBJ1-1 16 TRBD1 TRBV5-1 TGCGCCAGCAGCTCGGACAGGGGGTGGGAGAACACTGAAGCTTTCTTT CASSSDRGWENTEAFF
. TRBJ2-4 17 . TRBV4-2 TGTGCCAGCAGCCAAGCCGGCGGGGCTCTCGCCAAAAACATTCAGTACTTC CASSQAGGALAKNIQYF
. TRBJ1-2 12 . TRBV30 TGTGCCTGGAGTGCAAACAGGGTCGGCTACACCTTC CAWSANRVGYTF
. TRBJ2-3 16 TRBD1 TRBV19 TGTGCCAGTAGGGGACCGGGACAGGGCGGCACAGATACGCAGTATTTT CASRGPGQGGTDTQYF
. TRBJ1-1 14 TRBD1 TRBV5-1 TGCGCCAGCAGCCGCGGACAGGGGGCAGCTGAAGCTTTCTTT CASSRGQGAAEAFF
few TRBJ2-7 15 TRBD1 TRBV7-2 TGTGCCAGCACGCTAGCCACAGGGGGCTGGGACGAGCAGTACTTC CASTLATGGWDEQYF
once TRBJ2-1 14 . TRBV4-1 TGCGCCAGCAGCCAGCCTCTCTCGGTGGATGAGCAGTTCTTC CASSQPLSVDEQFF
. TRBJ2-1 16 TRBD2 TRBV6-4 TGTGCCAGCAGTGACTCGGGGACTAGTGGGCACAATGAGCAGTTCTTC CASSDSGTSGHNEQFF
. TRBJ1-1 12 . TRBV19 TGTGCCAGTAGTGATACTCCACCCGAAGCTTTCTTT CASSDTPPEAFF
. TRBJ1-1 14 . TRBV10-3 TGTGCCATCAGTGAGATTATGACAGCCACTGAAGCTTTCTTT CAISEIMTATEAFF